The 22 T cell receptor beta chains reported below all come from one sample, sequenced in a study of cytomegalovirus exposure and HLA in healthy donors (dated by TCRdb to between 2016 and 2019). Receptors were amplified or captured by the immunoSEQ multiplex PCR assay. For the multiplex PCR, a mixture combining 60 forward primers for TCR Vbeta segments and 13 reverse primers for TCR Jbeta segments was used. In its TCRdb copy, this immuneACCESS table keeps in-frame sequences only and misses some clones. Where compared with another copy, unresolved V genes explain less than half of these, and the others have no known cause. The table for this sample lists more than 95,000 clones; 15% to 20% of them were counted only once. Approximately 2.9% of the sample rests with the top ten. Sequences were obtained from PBMCs. Receptor source: a female donor in good health and CMV-seropositive.

This clone has only a few counts. The J gene is TRBJ1-5, the V gene TRBV30; TRBD1 is a possible D gene (5 bases). Looked up from germline, CDR1 is GTSNPN and CDR2 is SVGIG (reference sequence). V was clipped by 5 bases and J by 0 bases, with 14 bases between them. This CDR3 contains 15 residues. The CDR3 loop is CAWAPTDYSNQPQHF. The CDR3 DNA follows: TGTGCCTGGGCCCCGACAGATTATAGCAATCAGCCCCAGCATTTT. The full variable domain, completed using reference TRBV30 and TRBJ1-5, is SQTIHQWPATLVQPVGSPLSLECTVEGTSNPNLYWYRQAAGRGLQLLFYSVGIGQISSEVPQNLSASRPQDRQFILSSKKLLLSDSGFYLCAWAPTDYSNQPQHFGDGTRLSIL.

This clone showed up just once. The CDR3 nucleotides read TGTGCCAGCAGCCGGGACAGTAATTCACCCCTCCACTTT. Amino acids: CASSRDSNSPLHF. This chain connects TRBV6-6 to TRBJ1-6, with TRBD1 matching 7 bases. J gave up 6 bases and V 6 bases, and 2 bases lay outside the gene matches. Germline-derived CDR1 and CDR2 are MNHNY and SVGAGI (reference sequence). This CDR3 is 13 amino acids long.

There are a few counts of this clone. The chain uses TRBV19 and TRBJ1-5; 7 bases align to TRBD1. V gave up 6 bases and J gave up 1 base; unmatched junction bases: 3. The CDR3 length is 14 residues. The germline V gene has CDR1 LNHDA and CDR2 SQIVND (reference sequence). As DNA, the CDR3 is TGTGCCAGTAGCCAGACAGGGAGCAATCAGCCCCAGCATTTT. Amino acids: CASSQTGSNQPQHF.

This clone occurred a few times. The chain has TRBV27 and TRBJ2-5, with TRBD1 matching over 8 bases. The CDR3 has 17 amino acids. The junction had 14 bases not matched to a gene; V was cut back by 4 bases and J by 4 bases. Per germline, CDR1 MNHEY and CDR2 SMNVEV (reference sequence). The DNA of the CDR3 is TGTGCCAGCAGTTCCCAAACCGGACAGGGTAGGGCAGAGACCCAGTACTTC. Protein product: CASSSQTGQGRAETQYF.

This clone was found a few times. The chain couples TRBV7-7 to TRBJ2-3; 13 positions match TRBD2. This CDR3 comprises 13 residues. Per the germline V gene, CDR1 is SSHAT and CDR2 is FNYEAQ (reference sequence). V was pared by 5 bases and J by 10 bases, with 3 bases of the junction left unmatched. CDR3 region: CASSTTSGGPQYF. The CDR3 nucleotides read TGTGCCAGCAGCACGACTAGCGGGGGGCCGCAGTATTTT.

This clone was counted a few times. The rearrangement uses TRBV7-9 and TRBJ2-7, with unresolved D. The ends were cut back, 1 base at V and 0 bases at J, with 7 bases in the middle. The CDR3 spans 14 residues. Germline loops: CDR1 SEHNR, CDR2 FQNEAQ (reference sequence). This chain's CDR3 is CASSLGAGSYEQYF. The CDR3 DNA reads as TGTGCCAGCAGCTTAGGGGCAGGCTCCTACGAGCAGTACTTC.

This clone was observed a handful of times. Other nucleotide sequences from this sample produce the same CDR3. This chain links TRBV27 with TRBJ2-1; D gene ambiguous. This CDR3 spans 12 amino acids. The germline V gene encodes CDR1 MNHEY and CDR2 SMNVEV (reference sequence). The V and J ends lost 3 bases and 7 bases respectively, with 7 bases between them. This CDR3 reads CASSFPGNEQFF. The DNA for the CDR3 is TGTGCCAGCAGTTTTCCGGGTAATGAGCAGTTCTTC.

This clone was observed a few times. The chain is built from TRBV5-6 and TRBJ1-5, with 9 bases lining up with TRBD1. Losses at the gene ends were 0 bases for V and 4 bases for J; bases not matched to a gene: 2. The V gene's germline CDR1 is SGHDT and CDR2 YYEEEE. This CDR3 is 15 amino acids long. The CDR3 is CASSLDRGLNQPQHF. The CDR3 DNA sequence: TGTGCCAGCAGCTTGGACAGGGGGCTTAATCAGCCCCAGCATTTT.

This clone has more than one count but fewer than ten. The rearrangement links TRBV11-2 to TRBJ2-7; a weak D match, TRBD2 (5 bases). This CDR3 contains 15 residues. Germline loops: CDR1 SGHAT, CDR2 FQNNGV. V lost 4 bases and J lost 5, with 18 bases in between. CDR3 protein: CASSSPPDGVNEQYF. In DNA, the CDR3 is TGTGCCAGCAGCTCCCCGCCGGACGGGGTCAACGAGCAGTACTTC.

The chain recombines TRBV27 with TRBJ2-7; maybe TRBD2 (5 bases). In germline, CDR1 is MNHEY, CDR2 SMNVEV (reference sequence). V was shortened by 3 bases and J by 8 bases, with 11 bases between the two germline ends. The CDR3 loop spans 12 amino acids. The CDR3 spells CASSFYSGKQYF. The CDR3 DNA sequence: TGTGCCAGCAGTTTTTATTCGGGGAAGCAGTACTTC.

The chain links TRBV28 to TRBJ1-2, with TRBD1 matching 9 bases. Germline CDR1 is MDHEN and CDR2 is SYDVKM. The CDR3 spans 15 residues. V shed 5 bases and J 1 base; nucleotides not matched to a gene: 5. The CDR3 loop is CASSGPGQGNYGYTF. In DNA, the CDR3 is TGTGCCAGCAGTGGGCCGGGACAGGGTAACTATGGCTACACCTTC.

This clone has only a few counts. The J gene is TRBJ2-5, the V gene TRBV28; 7 nucleotides agree with TRBD1. The ends lost 4 bases at V and 3 bases at J; junction bases unmatched: 5. The CDR3 runs to 14 residues. Germline V gives CDR1 MDHEN, CDR2 SYDVKM. The CDR3 DNA sequence: TGTGCCAGCAGTTCCGGGACAGCGAAAGAGACCCAGTACTTC. Encoded protein: CASSSGTAKETQYF.

There are a few counts of this clone. The rearrangement joins TRBV15 to TRBJ1-1; 7 nucleotides line up with TRBD1. CDR1 is LNHNV and CDR2 is YYDKDF in the germline V gene (reference sequence). The V and J ends lost 6 bases and 1 base, in that order; junction bases with no gene match: 2. CDR3 length equals 13 residues. The CDR3 region has the DNA TGTGCCACCAGGACAGGGACGAACACTGAAGCTTTCTTT. Translation: CATRTGTNTEAFF.

This rearrangement joins TRBV2 to TRBJ1-4; tentatively, D is TRBD1 (5 bases). The V gene's germline CDR1 is SNHLY and CDR2 FYNNEI. V lost 4 bases and J lost 1, with 13 bases in between. CDR3 length: 16 residues. The CDR3 is CASSARRGGTNEKLFF. The CDR3 nucleotides read TGTGCCAGCAGTGCCCGACGGGGGGGAACTAATGAAAAACTGTTTTTT. The whole variable domain, filled in from reference TRBV2 and TRBJ1-4, reads EPEVTQTPSHQVTQMGQEVILRCVPISNHLYFYWYRQILGQKVEFLVSFYNNEISEKSEIFDDQFSVERPDGSNFTLKIRSTKLEDSAMYFCASSARRGGTNEKLFFGSGTQLSVL.

This chain joins TRBV7-6 and TRBJ2-7; 7 nucleotides align to TRBD1. The CDR3 contains 15 residues. The V gene end was trimmed by 4 bases and the J gene end by 1 base; junction bases not matched to a gene: 7. Germline CDR1 and CDR2: SGHVS and FNYEAQ. The CDR3 spells CASSSQGGSSYEQYF. CDR3 nucleotides: TGTGCCAGCAGCTCCCAAGGGGGCAGTTCCTACGAGCAGTACTTC. The full variable domain, rest sourced from reference TRBV7-6 and TRBJ2-7, is GAGVSQSPRYKVTKRGQDVALRCDPISGHVSLYWYRQALGQGPEFLTYFNYEAQQDKSGLPNDRFSAERPEGSISTLTIQRTEQRDSAMYRCASSSQGGSSYEQYFGPGTRLTVT.

This clone occurred a few times. The chain couples TRBV5-1 to TRBJ2-7; 10 bases fit TRBD1. The CDR3 sequence is 14 residues long. Looked up from germline, CDR1 is SGHRS and CDR2 is YFSETQ. Losses at the gene ends were 7 bases for V and 6 bases for J; bases not matched to a gene: 10. The CDR3 DNA reads as TGCGCCAGCGCCTTAGGGACAGGGGTTGGCGAGCAGTACTTC. Protein: CASALGTGVGEQYF.

This clone was seen a few times. The V call is TRBV7-2, the J call TRBJ2-7, with 10 bases lining up with TRBD2. The CDR3 runs to 18 residues. V lost 2 bases, J lost 0 bases, and 10 bases stayed unmatched. Germline lookup yields CDR1 SGHTA and CDR2 FQGNSA. The CDR3 protein is CASSLNPSGSLTSYEQYF. Written as DNA, the CDR3 is TGTGCCAGCAGCTTAAACCCTAGCGGGAGTCTAACCTCCTACGAGCAGTACTTC.

This clone was counted a few times. This chain connects TRBV5-1 to TRBJ2-7, with 7 bases lining up with TRBD1. The CDR3 is 12 amino acids. The V segment lost 2 bases and the J segment 6 bases; nucleotides outside the gene matches: 2. Germline CDR1 is SGHRS and CDR2 is YFSETQ. This CDR3 is CASSLPGGEQYF. DNA of the CDR3: TGCGCCAGCAGCTTACCAGGGGGCGAGCAGTACTTC.

The rearrangement joins TRBV11-2 to TRBJ1-2, with D possibly TRBD1 on 5 matching bases. CDR3 length: 12 residues. CDR1 and CDR2 from the germline V gene are SGHAT and FQNNGV. Trimming took 4 bases from V and 3 from J, leaving 6 bases between them. The CDR3 here is CASSWGDYGYTF. The CDR3 region has the DNA TGTGCCAGCAGCTGGGGGGACTATGGCTACACCTTC.

This chain uses TRBV27 with TRBJ1-4, with D uncertain. CDR1 and CDR2 (germline): MNHEY, SMNVEV (reference sequence). CDR3 length: 17 residues. V was cut by 1 base and J by 0 bases, with 12 bases left in between. CDR3 loop: CASSLLRDLATNEKLFF. The DNA for the CDR3 is TGTGCCAGCAGTTTATTGCGGGATCTGGCAACTAATGAAAAACTGTTTTTT.

The chain couples TRBV2 to TRBJ2-4; 7 bases are a match to TRBD2. The CDR3 extends over 14 amino acids. Unmatched junction bases numbered 4, after V lost 2 bases and J lost 6 bases. Germline V gene sequence: CDR1 SNHLY, CDR2 FYNNEI. The CDR3 reads CASSERASGNIQYF. CDR3 sequence (DNA): TGTGCCAGCAGTGAACGCGCTAGCGGAAACATTCAGTACTTC.

The DNA for the CDR3 is TGTGCCAGCAGTGGGACAGGGGGCAATCAGCCCCAGCATTTT. Protein sequence: CASSGTGGNQPQHF. This chain joins TRBV6-1 and TRBJ1-5, with 9 bases fitting TRBD1. Looked up from germline, CDR1 is MNHNS and CDR2 is SASEGT. The CDR3 covers 14 residues. Trimming removed 4 bases from V and 2 bases from J; junction bases left unmatched: 0.